The entry below describes one T cell receptor (beta chain). Its antigen remains unknown. V lost 1 base, J lost 6 bases, and 10 bases lay in between. Germline lookup yields CDR1 SEHNR and CDR2 FQNEAQ (reference sequence). The length of the CDR3 is 14 residues. The sample comes from a study of identical twins. Study findings and constraints: When twins shared out-of-frame alpha sequences, those sequences had excess low generation probability. Zero-insertion findings could be partly confounded by invariant cells (MAIT and iNKT cells). Where beta out-of-frame sequences were concerned, excess twin sharing was weaker.

TCRdb re-analysed the 5' RACE reads in MiXCR, keeping a single row per CDR3 protein. The sample comprises nearly 900,000 distinct CDR3 sequences, 9% to 15% of which are singletons, and 1.5% to 2% rests with the top ten. The same data also went into a second study, on yellow fever vaccine responses in identical twins.

The TCR sequence derives from a woman younger than 30 in good health. The source material was PBMCs. The rearrangement joins TRBV7-9 to TRBJ1-5; D gene unclear. CDR3 protein: CASSLDITGQPQHF. CDR3 bases: TGTGCCAGCAGCTTAGATATTACCGGTCAGCCCCAGCATTTT.